This T cell receptor beta chain was obtained from a study of shared clonotypes between healthy human individuals (dated by TCRdb to the early 2020s). In terms of the full investigation: A couple of women and a few men aged 18 to 49 years were included in the cohort. For each donor, three plates each were used for CD4 naive and CD4 memory, two plates were used for CD8 naive, and one plate was used for CD8 memory. The study deeply sequenced blood TCR repertoires of about 5 healthy adults to estimate repertoire size and the extent of clonotype sharing between individuals. To increase sequencing depth and limit assay-specific biases, different laboratories used diverse techniques to prepare libraries and sequence TCR repertoires. Leukapheresis yielded between about 0.94 and 9.5 billion PBMCs per donor.

V is reduced by 4 bases and J by 4 bases, leaving a spacing of 11 bases between them. Including the terminal cysteine and phenylalanine, the CDR3 comprises 13 residues. Only CDR3 DNA is held: 39 bases, read in frame from base 1. CDR1 and CDR2, per the germline V gene, are SGHRS and YFSETQ. About this clone itself: Its antigen remains unidentified. The record has no base qualities; no much larger clone is one base away.

Donors were healthy HIV-negative adults with no recently reported acute infections or vaccinations. All donors were Caucasian adults living in Nashville, Tennessee, USA. CD4+ T cells were enriched by magnetic negative selection; naive cells were then positively selected on CD45RA, and the negative fraction formed the memory subset. After blood collection by leukapheresis, PBMCs were isolated using Ficoll-Histopaque density gradient centrifugation and then cryopreserved in the vapor phase of liquid nitrogen. Analytical flow cytometry was used to check the purity and quantity of each magnetically sorted T cell population. Each sorted fraction had its genomic DNA isolated and then quantified by UV absorbance on a Nanodrop 2000c. TCR CDR3 regions were amplified from genomic DNA by multiplex PCR using the deep immunoSEQ assay. Extracted genomic DNA from each cell subset was spread evenly across all wells of several immunoSEQ 96-well plates, with each plate serving as a replicate. For sorted subsets, 200 ng of genomic DNA, equivalent to 25,000 to 30,000 T cell genomes, went into each replicate PCR. Purified libraries were measured with a Qubit 3.0 fluorometer, size-checked on a Bioanalyzer 2100, and measured again with the KAPA Library Quantification kit. A separate single-read 150-cycle Illumina NextSeq 550 flow cell was used to sequence each immunoSEQ 96-well plate. In the source study's methods: Because the immunoSEQ output held only junctional sequences and lacked quality scores, the filtering could not match the filtering applied to full-length reads. Sequences were annotated with PyIR, a Python wrapper for IgBLAST v1.9, using IMGT germline references to assign V/J genes and CDR3. Reads were filtered out if the reads had weak V/J assignments (E-value above 1e-6), no CDR3, stop codons, out-of-frame junctions, or ambiguous translated residues. V3J clonotypes were defined by identical inferred V gene, J gene, and CDR3 amino acid sequence. The percentage overlap between two repertoires was calculated by dividing the number of shared unique clonotypes by the size of the smaller repertoire. Richness of each repertoire was evaluated using RTK rarefaction, the Chao1 estimator, and Recon v2.1 estimates of unobserved clonotypes. Generation probabilities were computed with OLGA for all TCRbeta clonotypes obtained by the gDNA method from several donors. TCRdb took over this immuneACCESS table, retaining in-frame rearrangements with V and J assigned. Such tables are incomplete; in checked studies, under half of the missing clones stem from an unresolved V gene, and the remainder is unexplained. V, J and clone size are those of that table, while D and trimming were read from the DNA. The sample contains more than 2 million clones, roughly 94% of them found a single time. 0.1% to 0.15% of the sample lies in the top ten.

General findings and caveats noted by the study authors: Sampling was restricted to blood, and TCR repertoires in tissue are likely to differ from TCR repertoires in blood. Rarefaction of sorted-subset datasets indicated incomplete sequencing despite the large sequencing depth. The genetic and exposure-history diversity represented was limited by the small number of donors. Pairwise subsampling indicated that sequencing depth was expected to affect the degree of clonotype sharing among donors. Higher generation probabilities were observed for clonotypes shared by all four sorted-subset donors than for non-shared clonotypes. Sharing across a handful of donors was observed for around 5% of naive CD4, less than 4% of naive CD8, over 2% of memory CD4, and around 0.44% of memory CD8 clonotypes. Estimated clonotype richness was generally larger for naive than for memory subsets.

The sequence was obtained from a man between 18 and 29 years old in good health. The sequenced material came from naive CD4+ T cells sorted from blood. The label giving this sample's cell subset or site can be read as: CD45RA+ positively selected. Rearrangement joined TRBV5-1 to TRBJ1-1; TRBD1 is a weak D gene call, 5 bases matching. The CDR3 reads CASSEDMSTEAFF. Here is the DNA: TGCGCCAGCAGCGAGGACATGTCCACTGAAGCTTTCTTT.